One T cell receptor beta chain is described in this entry. This clonotype is considered medium-sized (0.01 to 0.1%). This clone's antigen is unknown. The record has no base qualities; no much larger clone is one base away. Ficoll-Paque density gradient centrifugation was used to isolate PBMCs. The sample belongs to a study of T-cell memory formation after mild COVID-19 (dated by TCRdb to 2020 to 2023). About the study as a whole: Most TCR sequence clusters were specific to one of the two donors. In a couple of donors, T-cell clones that expanded and contracted after mild COVID-19 were followed by sequencing TCRalpha and TCRbeta repertoires longitudinally. The cohort comprised two young, previously healthy adult volunteers, one female and one male.

CDR3 length: 14 amino acids, cysteine to phenylalanine. This entry keeps only the CDR3 DNA: 42 bases, framed from base 1. Trimming at the junction amounts to 3 bases on V and 7 bases on J, and the germline ends lie 12 bases apart. Overall study results and their limits: The study covered only two mild cases, and larger cohorts including severe cases with pre-infection samples were considered necessary. The detection of some responding clones in pre-infection memory suggests that pre-existing cross-reactive memory T cells joined the SARS-CoV-2 response. SARS-CoV-2 specificity was not confirmed for the second-wave clones peaking on day 37. From day 15 to 85, contracting clones showed balanced CD4/CD8 phenotypes, whereas a second wave of clones that expanded from day 15 to 37 leaned towards CD4+. Contracting CD4+ clones appeared mostly in the CM and EM memory subsets, whereas CD8+ clones were enriched in EMRA.

Sequencing relied on an Illumina NovaSeq 6000. Using 5'RACE with constant-segment primers, TCRalpha and TCRbeta cDNA libraries were constructed, with sample barcodes and unique molecular identifiers added in the process. RNA was extracted from every sample with Trizol reagent. The libraries were amplified in two PCR steps, and the second step added a second sample barcode and Illumina TruSeq adapters. The libraries were sequenced on an Illumina NovaSeq using 2 x 150 bp paired-end reads. The authors' analysis ran thus. With migec v1.2.7, reads were demultiplexed and then collapsed into UMI-guided consensus sequences. Using mixcr v2.1.11, the UMI consensuses were aligned to TRA and TRB V and J templates and assembled into clonotypes. A clonotype was counted as expanded or contracted only if both edgeR and NoisET called the change significant, with noise models trained on biological replicates. For edgeR calls, the cutoffs were a false discovery rate-adjusted p below 0.01 and a log2 fold-change threshold of 1. As an exploratory analysis of dynamics, PCA with hierarchical clustering was applied to max-normalized trajectories of the 1000 most abundant clonotypes. Separately sequenced CD4+ and CD8+ repertoires were used to assign a CD4 or CD8 phenotype to each responding clone. TCRdb's own reprocessing of the public reads used fastp at Q25 and MiXCR and kept productive beta chains. Rows with a matching CDR3 protein are joined into one entry that keeps the most common DNA and genes. The V and J calls come from TCRdb's annotation, not from the publication. The sample records about 6,100 distinct CDR3 sequences, 20% of which are singletons. 55% to 65% of the sample is held by the ten biggest clonotypes.

In this chain, TRBV12-3 or TRBV12-4 is recombined with TRBJ1-4; the D gene is perhaps TRBD1, from 5 matching bases. Sample: PBMCs or a T cell subset sorted from them (not recorded which). The sequence was collected from an adult woman who had mild COVID-19 (a few samples of this study predate the infection). The sample titles of this study are shuffled in the database, so cell type and time point are left out; the donor was told from shared clones. The CDR3 protein is CASSFWGRGEKLFF. The DNA is TGTGCCAGCAGTTTCTGGGGTAGGGGTGAAAAACTGTTTTTT.